The clone carrying this T cell receptor (beta chain) was seen more than once but under ten times. This sample is part of a study of shared clonotypes between healthy human individuals. Study-wide background: Donors were a couple of women and a few men aged 18 to 49. A donor's plate count was three for CD4 naive and three for CD4 memory; CD8 naive had two and CD8 memory one.

All of the donors resided in Nashville, Tennessee, and each was a Caucasian adult. Investigators divided CD4+ cells into CD45RA+ naive and CD45RA-negative memory subsets. TCRdb's table, derived via immunoSEQ multiplex PCR, lists solely in-frame clones and lacks some. The sample records roughly 1,000,000 clones, 78% being singletons. The length of the CDR3 is 13 residues. Trimming removed 1 base at V and 5 bases at J, with 8 bases between. Germline CDR1 LGHNA, CDR2 YSLEER. J is TRBJ1-2 and V is TRBV4-3; D uncertain. The sequenced sample consisted of memory CD4+ T cells from PBMCs. As to subset: CD45RA-negative fraction. The receptor was isolated from a young man in good health. Some clones in this sample may be carry-over from other donors' samples. CDR3 sequence: CASSQVGLYGYTF. The CDR3 DNA reads TGCGCCAGCAGCCAAGTTGGGTTATATGGCTACACCTTC.